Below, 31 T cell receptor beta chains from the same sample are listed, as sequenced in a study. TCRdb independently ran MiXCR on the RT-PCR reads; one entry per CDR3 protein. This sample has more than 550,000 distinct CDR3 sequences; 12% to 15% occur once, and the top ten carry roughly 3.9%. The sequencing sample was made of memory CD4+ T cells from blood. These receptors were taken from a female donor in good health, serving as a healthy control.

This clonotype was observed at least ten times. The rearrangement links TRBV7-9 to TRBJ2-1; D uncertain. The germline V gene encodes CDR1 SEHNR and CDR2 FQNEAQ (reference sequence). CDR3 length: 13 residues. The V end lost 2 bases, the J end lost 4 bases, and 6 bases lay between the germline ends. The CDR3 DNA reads TGTGCCAGCAGCTTAAACCAGTACAATGAGCAGTTCTTC. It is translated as CASSLNQYNEQFF.

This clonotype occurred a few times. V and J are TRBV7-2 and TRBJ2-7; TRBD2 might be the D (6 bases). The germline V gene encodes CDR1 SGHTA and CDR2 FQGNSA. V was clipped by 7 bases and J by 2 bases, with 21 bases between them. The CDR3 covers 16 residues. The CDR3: CASTPWGDSGTYEQYF. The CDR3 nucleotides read TGTGCCAGCACCCCCTGGGGTGATAGCGGAACCTACGAGCAGTACTTC.

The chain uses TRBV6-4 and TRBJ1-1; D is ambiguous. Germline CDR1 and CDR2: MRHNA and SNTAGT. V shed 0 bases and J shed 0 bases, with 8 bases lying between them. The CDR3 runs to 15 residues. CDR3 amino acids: CASSDSENMNTEAFF. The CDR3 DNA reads TGTGCCAGCAGTGACTCGGAGAACATGAACACTGAAGCTTTCTTT.

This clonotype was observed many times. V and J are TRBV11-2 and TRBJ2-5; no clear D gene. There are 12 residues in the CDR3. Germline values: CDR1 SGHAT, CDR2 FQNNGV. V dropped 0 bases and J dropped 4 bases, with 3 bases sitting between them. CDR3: CASSLETETQYF. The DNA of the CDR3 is TGTGCCAGCAGCTTAGAGACAGAGACCCAGTACTTC. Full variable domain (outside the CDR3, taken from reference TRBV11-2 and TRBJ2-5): EAGVAQSPRYKIIEKRQSVAFWCNPISGHATLYWYQQILGQGPKLLIQFQNNGVVDDSQLPKDRFSAERLKGVDSTLKIQPAKLEDSAVYLCASSLETETQYFGPGTRLLVL.

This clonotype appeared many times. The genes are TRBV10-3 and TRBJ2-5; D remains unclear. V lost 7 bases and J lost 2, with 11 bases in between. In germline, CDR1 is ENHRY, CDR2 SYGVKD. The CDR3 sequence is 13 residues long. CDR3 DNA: TGTGCCATCACAAAGAATTCACAAGAGACCCAGTACTTC. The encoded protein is CAITKNSQETQYF.

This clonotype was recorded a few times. CDR3 in amino acids: CSVVDSGNTIYF. DNA for the CDR3: TGCAGCGTTGTTGACTCTGGAAACACCATATATTTT. The V call is TRBV29-1, the J call TRBJ1-3; D call uncertain. Germline CDR1 reads SQVTM; CDR2 reads ANQGSEA. The V gene lost 4 bases and the J gene lost 0 bases, with 4 bases spanning the gap. The CDR3 runs 12 residues.

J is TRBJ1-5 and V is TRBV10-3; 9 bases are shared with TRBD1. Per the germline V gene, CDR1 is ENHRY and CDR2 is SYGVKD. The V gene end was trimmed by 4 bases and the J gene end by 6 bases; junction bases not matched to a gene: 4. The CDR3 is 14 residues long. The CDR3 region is CAISGTGDAQPQHF. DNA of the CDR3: TGTGCCATCAGTGGGACAGGGGACGCTCAGCCCCAGCATTTT.

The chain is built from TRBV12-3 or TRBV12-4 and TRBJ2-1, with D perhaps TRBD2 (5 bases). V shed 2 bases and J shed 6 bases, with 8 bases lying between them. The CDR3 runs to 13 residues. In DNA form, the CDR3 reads TGTGCCAGCAGTTTAATAGAGGGCAATGAGCAGTTCTTC. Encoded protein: CASSLIEGNEQFF.

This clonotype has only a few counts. Here the CDR3 reads CASSLGSPGTSGNGEFF. CDR3 DNA sequence: TGTGCCAGCAGCCTTGGTTCTCCCGGGACTAGCGGTAATGGGGAGTTCTTC. The chain joins TRBV12-3 or TRBV12-4 to TRBJ2-1; TRBD2 agrees at 11 bases. Trimming took 6 bases from V and 14 from J; bases not matched to a gene: 21. CDR3 length equals 17 residues.

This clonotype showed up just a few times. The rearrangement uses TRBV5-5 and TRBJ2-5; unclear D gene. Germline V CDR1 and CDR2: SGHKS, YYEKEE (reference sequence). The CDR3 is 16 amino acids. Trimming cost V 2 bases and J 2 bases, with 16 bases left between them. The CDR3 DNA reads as TGTGCCAGCAGCTTTCGAGTTCTGCAGTCACAAGAGACCCAGTACTTC. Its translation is CASSFRVLQSQETQYF.

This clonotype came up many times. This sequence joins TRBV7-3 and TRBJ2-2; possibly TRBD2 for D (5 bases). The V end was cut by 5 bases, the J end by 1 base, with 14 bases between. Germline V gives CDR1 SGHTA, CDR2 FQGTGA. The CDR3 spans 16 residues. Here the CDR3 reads CASSRLGGGNTGELFF. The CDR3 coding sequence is TGTGCCAGCAGCCGCTTGGGCGGAGGGAACACCGGGGAGCTGTTTTTT.

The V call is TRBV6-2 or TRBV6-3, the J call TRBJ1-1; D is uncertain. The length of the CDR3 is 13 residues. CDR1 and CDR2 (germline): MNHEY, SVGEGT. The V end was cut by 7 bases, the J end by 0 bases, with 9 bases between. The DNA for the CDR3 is TGTGCCAGCAAAAAGGAGATGAACACTGAAGCTTTCTTT. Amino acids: CASKKEMNTEAFF.

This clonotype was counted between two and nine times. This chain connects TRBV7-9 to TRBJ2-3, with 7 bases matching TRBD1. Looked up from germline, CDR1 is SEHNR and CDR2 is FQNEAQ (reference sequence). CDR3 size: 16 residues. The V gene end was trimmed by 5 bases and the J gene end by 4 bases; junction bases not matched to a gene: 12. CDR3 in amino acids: CASSRRQGGGPDTQYF. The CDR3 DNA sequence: TGTGCCAGCAGCCGCCGACAGGGTGGTGGTCCAGATACGCAGTATTTT.

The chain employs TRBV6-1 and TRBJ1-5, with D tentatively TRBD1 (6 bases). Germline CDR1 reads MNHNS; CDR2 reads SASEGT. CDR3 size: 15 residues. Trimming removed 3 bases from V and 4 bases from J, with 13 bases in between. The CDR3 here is CASSEGARANQPQHF. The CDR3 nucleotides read TGTGCCAGCAGTGAGGGGGCGCGGGCTAATCAGCCCCAGCATTTT.

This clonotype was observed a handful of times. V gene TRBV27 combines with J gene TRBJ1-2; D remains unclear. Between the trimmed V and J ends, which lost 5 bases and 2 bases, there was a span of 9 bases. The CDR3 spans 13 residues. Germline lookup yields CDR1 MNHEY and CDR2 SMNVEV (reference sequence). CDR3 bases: TGTGCCAGCAGTCGTGGACGGAACTATGGCTACACCTTC. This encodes CASSRGRNYGYTF.

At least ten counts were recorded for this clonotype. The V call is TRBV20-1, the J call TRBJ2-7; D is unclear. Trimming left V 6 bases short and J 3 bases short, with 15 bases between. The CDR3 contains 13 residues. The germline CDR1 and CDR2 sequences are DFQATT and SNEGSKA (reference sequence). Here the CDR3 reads CSARNPLGYEQYF. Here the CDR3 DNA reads TGCAGTGCCCGGAACCCCCTTGGCTACGAGCAGTACTTC.

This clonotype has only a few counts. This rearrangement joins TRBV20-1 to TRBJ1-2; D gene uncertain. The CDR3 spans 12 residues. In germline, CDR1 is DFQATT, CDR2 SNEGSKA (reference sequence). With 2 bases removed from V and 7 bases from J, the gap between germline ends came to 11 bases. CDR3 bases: TGCAGTGCTAGACAGGAGAGCTCTGGCTACACCTTC. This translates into CSARQESSGYTF.

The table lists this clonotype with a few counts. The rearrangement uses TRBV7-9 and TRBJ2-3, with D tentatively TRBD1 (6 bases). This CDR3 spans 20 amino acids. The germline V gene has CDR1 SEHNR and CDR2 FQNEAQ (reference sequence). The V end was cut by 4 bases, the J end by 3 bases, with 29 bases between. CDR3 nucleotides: TGTGCCAGCAGCTCGCCGGACAGTTTTAGCTTAATTGCGGCTACAGATACGCAGTATTTT. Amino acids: CASSSPDSFSLIAATDTQYF. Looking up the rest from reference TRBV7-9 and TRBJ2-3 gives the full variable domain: DTGVSQNPRHKITKRGQNVTFRCDPISEHNRLYWYRQTLGQGPEFLTYFQNEAQLEKSRLLSDRFSAERPKGSFSTLEIQRTEQGDSAMYLCASSSPDSFSLIAATDTQYFGPGTRLTVL.

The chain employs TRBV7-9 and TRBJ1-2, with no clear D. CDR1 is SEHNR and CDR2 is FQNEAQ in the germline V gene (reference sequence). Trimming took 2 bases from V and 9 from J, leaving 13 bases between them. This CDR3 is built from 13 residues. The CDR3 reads CASSLHSEDSYTF. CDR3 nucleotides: TGTGCCAGCAGCTTACATTCAGAGGATAGCTACACCTTC.

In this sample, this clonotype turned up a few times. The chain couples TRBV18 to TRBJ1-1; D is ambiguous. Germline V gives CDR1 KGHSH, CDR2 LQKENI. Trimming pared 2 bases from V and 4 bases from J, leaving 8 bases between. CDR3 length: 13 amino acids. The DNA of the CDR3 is TGTGCCAGCTCACCATTTGAGAGCACTGAAGCTTTCTTT. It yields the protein CASSPFESTEAFF.

This CDR3 is CSAVYSNEKLFF. CDR3 nucleotide sequence: TGCAGTGCTGTGTACAGTAATGAAAAACTGTTTTTT. This chain joins TRBV20-1 and TRBJ1-4; the D is unclear. From germline, CDR1 is DFQATT and CDR2 SNEGSKA (reference sequence). The CDR3 runs 12 residues. V gave up 5 bases and J gave up 4 bases, with 8 bases separating them.

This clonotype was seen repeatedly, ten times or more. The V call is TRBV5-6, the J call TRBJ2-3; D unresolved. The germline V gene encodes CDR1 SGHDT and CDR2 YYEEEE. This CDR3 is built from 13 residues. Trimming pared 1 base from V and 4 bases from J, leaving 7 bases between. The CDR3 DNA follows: TGTGCCAGCAGCTTGTTGATGTCAGATACGCAGTATTTT. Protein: CASSLLMSDTQYF.

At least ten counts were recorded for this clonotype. The CDR3 region has the DNA TGCAGTGCTAGAGAATCCAGGGTTAGTGGCAATCAGCCCCAGCATTTT. It translates to CSARESRVSGNQPQHF. This sequence joins TRBV20-1 and TRBJ1-5, with D possibly being TRBD1 (5 bases). The CDR3 extends over 16 amino acids. Germline-derived CDR1 and CDR2 are DFQATT and SNEGSKA (reference sequence). V was pared by 0 bases and J by 2 bases, with 14 bases between.

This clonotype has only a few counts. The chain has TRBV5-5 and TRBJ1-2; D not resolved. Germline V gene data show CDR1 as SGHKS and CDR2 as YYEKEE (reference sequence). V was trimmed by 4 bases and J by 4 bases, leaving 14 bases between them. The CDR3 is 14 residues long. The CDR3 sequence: CASSLIGRGYGYTF. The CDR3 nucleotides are TGTGCCAGCAGCCTCATCGGACGTGGCTATGGCTACACCTTC.

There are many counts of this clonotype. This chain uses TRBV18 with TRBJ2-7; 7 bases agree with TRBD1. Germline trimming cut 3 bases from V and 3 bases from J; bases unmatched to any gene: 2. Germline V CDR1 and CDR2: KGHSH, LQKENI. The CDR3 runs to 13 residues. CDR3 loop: CASSPGQHYEQYF. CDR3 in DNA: TGTGCCAGCTCACCGGGACAGCACTACGAGCAGTACTTC.

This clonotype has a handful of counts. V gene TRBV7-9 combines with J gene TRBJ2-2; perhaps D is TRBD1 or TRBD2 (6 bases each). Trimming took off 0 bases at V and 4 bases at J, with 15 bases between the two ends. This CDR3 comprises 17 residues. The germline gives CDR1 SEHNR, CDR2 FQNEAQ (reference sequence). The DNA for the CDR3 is TGTGCCAGCAGCTTAGCGGCCGGGGGCCCCAGCACCGGGGAGCTGTTTTTT. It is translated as CASSLAAGGPSTGELFF.

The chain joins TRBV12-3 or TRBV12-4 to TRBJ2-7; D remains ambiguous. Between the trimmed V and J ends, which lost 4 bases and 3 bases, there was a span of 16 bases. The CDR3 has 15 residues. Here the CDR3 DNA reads TGTGCCAGCAGTTCCCGCAGCTACACCCACTACGAGCAGTACTTC. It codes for CASSSRSYTHYEQYF.

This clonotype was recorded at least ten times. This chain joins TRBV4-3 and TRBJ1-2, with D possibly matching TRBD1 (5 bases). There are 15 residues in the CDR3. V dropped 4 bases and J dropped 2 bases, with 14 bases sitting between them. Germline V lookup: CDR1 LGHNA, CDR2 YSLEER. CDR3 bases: TGCGCCAGCAGCCGCCTGGGAGGGGAGAACTATGGCTACACCTTC. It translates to CASSRLGGENYGYTF.

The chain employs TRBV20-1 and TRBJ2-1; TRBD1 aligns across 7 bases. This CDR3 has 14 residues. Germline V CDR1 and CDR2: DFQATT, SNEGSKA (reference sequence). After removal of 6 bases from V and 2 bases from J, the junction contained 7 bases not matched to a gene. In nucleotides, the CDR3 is TGCAGTGCCCCAGGGCAGGGGGCCTACAATGAGCAGTTCTTC. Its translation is CSAPGQGAYNEQFF.

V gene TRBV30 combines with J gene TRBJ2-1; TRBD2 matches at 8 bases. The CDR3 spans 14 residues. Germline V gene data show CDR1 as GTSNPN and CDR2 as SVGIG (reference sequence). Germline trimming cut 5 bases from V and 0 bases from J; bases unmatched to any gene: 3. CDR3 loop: CAWVSGNSYNEQFF. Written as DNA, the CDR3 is TGTGCCTGGGTTAGCGGGAACTCCTACAATGAGCAGTTCTTC.

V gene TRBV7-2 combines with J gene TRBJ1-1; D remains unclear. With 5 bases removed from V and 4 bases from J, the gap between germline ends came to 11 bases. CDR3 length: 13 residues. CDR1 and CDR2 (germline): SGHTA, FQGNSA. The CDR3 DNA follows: TGTGCCAGCAGCCAAGGTGGGATCACTGAAGCTTTCTTT. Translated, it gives CASSQGGITEAFF.